This T cell receptor beta chain was found in a study of blood T cell repertoires in COVID-19 (TCRdb year 2020). With respect to the entire study: Collaborator samples came from the United States, Italy and Spain and covered acute and convalescent phases of COVID-19. The material from the prospective study consisted of cDNA or gDNA derived from T cells, B-cell-depleted T cells, or PBMCs. Subjects who had been exposed to COVID-19, were actively infected with it, or had recovered from it provided the deeply sampled blood TCRbeta repertoires that made up the dataset. The repertoires were released in a freely available public database intended as a resource for research on the immune response to SARS-CoV-2. The samples were drawn from two sources: the first 160 participants of the ongoing ImmuneRACE study, and about 1,300 subjects contributed by 6 global collaborators. A de-identified subject ID, COVID-19 status, age in years and sex were almost always included in the sample metadata. HLA class I and class II types, where available, came from metadata supplied by the sample provider rather than from assay-based typing.

TCRbeta CDR3 regions were amplified from genomic DNA using the immunoSEQ Assay, a bias-controlled multiplex PCR. Per the original workflow: The number of nucleated cells in each sample was estimated from the amplification of reference gene primers within the assay. To quantify the absolute abundance of each unique TCRbeta CDR3 rearrangement, sequence reads were collapsed and filtered. For each sample, productive Simpson clonality was calculated as the square root of Simpson's diversity index across productive rearrangements. What TCRdb holds here is the immuneACCESS table cut down to in-frame rearrangements. Part of the clones is not present; checked against another copy, under half of the missing clones reflect an unresolved V gene, and the others are unexplained. That table is the source of V, J and clone size, and D and trimming were worked out from the DNA. The sample table records around 250,000 clones; about 80% of these occur just once. The top ten clonotypes cover 3.4% of the sample.

Details on this clone: The antigen this receptor binds is unknown. Base qualities are not at hand, and no much larger clone is one base apart.

Including cysteine and phenylalanine, the CDR3 has 13 amino acids. Solely the CDR3 DNA is kept, with 39 bases framed from the first base. Sequences SQVTM (CDR1) and ANQGSEA (CDR2) are obtained from the germline V gene. The germline ends are 11 bases apart after V is trimmed by 6 bases and J by 2 bases. Study-level results and caveats: How much clinical and demographic metadata was included differed by source and by participant, and the metadata was provided uncurated.

Participants in the prospective study were enrolled through a virtual design, were aged roughly 18 to 100 years, and lived in approximately 25 United States geographic areas. To assign participants to cohorts, the prospective study relied on clinical history that participants themselves reported in a screening survey and a study questionnaire. Recovered participants in ImmuneRACE Cohort 3 were defined by two consecutive negative NP/OP PCR tests, clearance by a healthcare professional, or resolution of symptoms. In the prospective study, whole blood, serum and a nasopharyngeal or oropharyngeal swab were collected from each participant by mobile phlebotomists. Prospective study participants could optionally give additional blood draws and questionnaires over an approximately 2-month period. Prospective study blood samples were shipped either frozen or at room temperature before DNA extraction.

The chain is encoded by TRBV29-1 joined to TRBJ1-5; the best D guess is TRBD1, with 5 bases matching. This receptor was identified in a man in his fifties or sixties who had recovered from COVID-19. Sequenced sample: PBMCs or T cells enriched from blood (not recorded which). The DNA reads TGCAGCGTACAGGCAACTGGCAATCAGCCCCAGCATTTT. It translates to CSVQATGNQPQHF.